Following are 27 T cell receptor beta chains from one sample sequenced in a study of blood T cells in healthy people across ages. A J-beta primer mix and a sample-barcoded 5' primer were used in a second PCR of roughly 7 to 12 cycles. TCRdb passed the 5' RACE reads through MiXCR, listing each CDR3 protein once. The sample yields roughly 1.4 million distinct CDR3 sequences, approximately 60% seen once. The specimen was blood. The receptors were sampled from a man between 18 and 29 years old in good health.

The V call is TRBV7-2, the J call TRBJ1-2; TRBD1 is a possible D gene (6 bases). V lost 4 bases, J lost 5 bases, and 17 bases lay in between. CDR1 is SGHTA, CDR2 FQGNSA, per germline. The CDR3 contains 15 residues. The CDR3 here is CASSSPPGTNYGYTF. The CDR3 nucleotides read TGTGCCAGCAGCTCCCCCCCCGGGACAAATTATGGCTACACCTTC.

V gene TRBV9 combines with J gene TRBJ2-6; D is unresolved. The V gene's germline CDR1 is SGDLS and CDR2 YYNGEE. Trimming removed 3 bases from V and 3 bases from J, with 16 bases in between. CDR3 size: 17 residues. CDR3 sequence (DNA): TGTGCCAGCAGCGGGCCTTTGCGGCCGGATGGGGCCAACGTCCTGACTTTC. The encoded protein is CASSGPLRPDGANVLTF. Looking up the rest from reference TRBV9 and TRBJ2-6 gives the full variable domain: DSGVTQTPKHLITATGQRVTLRCSPRSGDLSVYWYQQSLDQGLQFLIQYYNGEERAKGNILERFSAQQFPDLHSELNLSSLELGDSALYFCASSGPLRPDGANVLTFGAGSRLTVL.

This chain joins TRBV12-3 or TRBV12-4 and TRBJ2-7, with 11 bases that match TRBD1. The CDR3 runs 16 residues. The V segment lost 4 bases and the J segment 3 bases; nucleotides outside the gene matches: 8. The CDR3 DNA reads as TGTGCCAGCAGTTACCGTCTCGGGACAGGGGGCTACGAGCAGTACTTC. Encoded protein: CASSYRLGTGGYEQYF.

J is TRBJ2-7 and V is TRBV12-3 or TRBV12-4; 10 bases match TRBD2. The junction had 4 bases not matched to a gene; V was cut back by 8 bases and J by 3 bases. This CDR3 spans 13 amino acids. Here the CDR3 reads CASAGLADYEQYF. The CDR3 DNA reads TGTGCCAGCGCCGGACTAGCGGACTACGAGCAGTACTTC.

Turning to this clonotype: An end of the junction differs from the germline gene, which may be a read error. This rearrangement joins TRBV4-3 to TRBJ1-5; 7 nucleotides match TRBD1. Per germline, CDR1 LGHNA and CDR2 YSLEER. The CDR3 has 13 residues. The CDR3 sequence: CASNQDLGQSQHF. CDR3 DNA sequence: TGCGCCAGCAACCAAGATCTGGGACAGTCCCAGCATTTT.

The chain uses TRBV29-1 and TRBJ2-7, with 7 bases lining up with TRBD1. Germline V gene data show CDR1 as SQVTM and CDR2 as ANQGSEA. Trimming cost V 6 bases and J 2 bases; bases outside gene matches: 4. The CDR3 runs to 12 residues. In nucleotides, the CDR3 is TGCAGCGTGAGGGACAGCGCCTACGAGCAGTACTTC. Translating it yields CSVRDSAYEQYF.

This clonotype was observed a single time. V usage is TRBV27 and J usage is TRBJ2-7; D is unclear. The germline gives CDR1 MNHEY, CDR2 SMNVEV (reference sequence). The V gene lost 6 bases and the J gene lost 0 bases, with 15 bases spanning the gap. The length of the CDR3 is 15 residues. CDR3 sequence: CASSLAATTSYEQYF. The CDR3 bases are TGTGCCAGCAGCTTAGCTGCAACTACCTCCTACGAGCAGTACTTC.

This clonotype has just a few counts. The chain couples TRBV12-3 or TRBV12-4 to TRBJ2-6; no reliable D call. Trimming stripped 2 bases from V and 0 bases from J, with 5 bases between. The CDR3 totals 15 residues. In DNA form, the CDR3 reads TGTGCCAGCAGTTTATTGAACTCTGGGGCCAACGTCCTGACTTTC. Translating it yields CASSLLNSGANVLTF.

This rearrangement joins TRBV29-1 to TRBJ2-1, with TRBD1 matching 7 bases. CDR3 length equals 14 residues. The ends lost 7 bases at V and 4 bases at J; junction bases unmatched: 10. Germline V gene sequence: CDR1 SQVTM, CDR2 ANQGSEA. The CDR3 here is CSGNGQAVYNEQFF. The CDR3 DNA reads TGCAGCGGCAATGGACAGGCCGTTTACAATGAGCAGTTCTTC.

J is TRBJ2-6 and V is TRBV4-2, with a possible D match to TRBD2 (6 bases). The CDR3 is 18 amino acids. Looked up from germline, CDR1 is LGHNA and CDR2 is YNFKEQ. The V gene lost 3 bases and the J gene lost 0 bases, with 15 bases spanning the gap. The CDR3 sequence: CASSHRDLTLSGANVLTF. CDR3 DNA sequence: TGTGCCAGCAGCCACCGGGACTTAACTCTCTCTGGGGCCAACGTCCTGACTTTC.

The chain carries TRBV7-9 and TRBJ2-1, with TRBD1 matching over 7 bases. CDR1 is SEHNR and CDR2 is FQNEAQ in the germline V gene (reference sequence). This CDR3 is built from 16 residues. The V and J ends lost 5 bases and 8 bases, in that order; junction bases with no gene match: 15. CDR3 nucleotide sequence: TGTGCCAGCAGCCCTGGGACAGAAAGGCCGGGATATGAGCAGTTCTTC. This gives the protein CASSPGTERPGYEQFF.

In the case of this clonotype: Since the CDR3 does not end with the conserved phenylalanine or tryptophan, this likely comes from a read error. The gene calls are TRBV6-5 and TRBJ2-5; no clear D gene. This CDR3 contains 16 residues. V was cut by 5 bases and J by 0 bases, with 16 bases left in between. Germline assignment: CDR1 MNHEY and CDR2 SVGAGI. As DNA, the CDR3 is TGTGCCAGCAGTCCTGGACGTTCGAAGGACCAAGAGACCCAGTACTTA. It specifies CASSPGRSKDQETQYL.

Here the CDR3 reads CASSQPDGSYEQYF. In DNA, the CDR3 is TGTGCCAGCAGCCAACCCGACGGCTCCTACGAGCAGTACTTC. This chain connects TRBV5-5 to TRBJ2-7; D is ambiguous. V lost 4 bases and J 0 bases, leaving 11 bases between the germline ends. This CDR3 spans 14 amino acids. In germline, CDR1 is SGHKS, CDR2 YYEKEE (reference sequence).

J is TRBJ2-5 and V is TRBV29-1; D perhaps matches TRBD1 (6 bases). Trimming cost V 7 bases and J 5 bases, with 17 bases left between them. Germline values: CDR1 SQVTM, CDR2 ANQGSEA. The length of the CDR3 is 13 residues. CDR3 in DNA: TGCAGCGCCACAGGGTTGGGTCTGGAGACCCAGTACTTC. It encodes CSATGLGLETQYF.

The chain joins TRBV6-5 to TRBJ1-5; tentative D call: TRBD1 (5 bases). The CDR3 totals 15 residues. V lost 0 bases to trimming and J lost 6 bases, with 12 bases between them. Germline CDR1 reads MNHEY; CDR2 reads SVGAGI. The CDR3 protein is CASSYSQGEGQPQHF. In DNA, the CDR3 is TGTGCCAGCAGTTACTCCCAAGGGGAGGGTCAGCCCCAGCATTTT.

The rearrangement links TRBV7-2 to TRBJ2-7; D uncertain. This CDR3 region has 14 residues. Germline V gene sequence: CDR1 SGHTA, CDR2 FQGNSA. V was clipped by 6 bases and J by 4 bases, with 16 bases between them. CDR3 nucleotides: TGTGCCAGCAGTTCTCTTAGGTTGGATTACGAGCAGTACTTC. Translated: CASSSLRLDYEQYF.

The gene calls are TRBV12-3 or TRBV12-4 and TRBJ1-6; D is uncertain. CDR3 length equals 16 residues. V was cut by 2 bases and J by 7 bases, with 15 bases left in between. In DNA, the CDR3 is TGTGCCAGCAGTTTATCTCAATCAACTTTAAATTCACCCCTCCACTTT. Translating gives CASSLSQSTLNSPLHF.

This clonotype was detected a few times. The chain is built from TRBV7-9 and TRBJ2-7; maybe TRBD2 (5 bases). The CDR3 sequence is 16 residues long. Trimming took 3 bases from V and 1 from J, leaving 16 bases between them. CDR1 is SEHNR, CDR2 FQNEAQ, per germline (reference sequence). The CDR3 protein is CASSLEDPGPSYEQYF. In DNA form, the CDR3 reads TGTGCCAGCAGCTTGGAGGATCCAGGCCCATCCTACGAGCAGTACTTC.

Regarding this clonotype: Its ends do not fully match the called genes, so a read error is possible. J is TRBJ2-1 and V is TRBV5-1; D unclear. Germline V CDR1 and CDR2: SGHRS, YFSETQ. The CDR3 length is 12 residues. For the CDR3, the DNA is TGCGCCAGCAGCTTAGAGGTCAATAAGCAGTTCTTC. This codes for CASSLEVNKQFF. The whole variable domain, remainder taken from reference TRBV5-1 and TRBJ2-1, is KAGVTQTPRYLIKTRGQQVTLSCSPISGHRSVSWYQQTPGQGLQFLFEYFSETQRNKGNFPGRFSGRQFSNSRSEMNVSTLELGDSALYLCASSLEVNKQFFGPGTRLTVL.

The sample holds a few counts of this clonotype. This sequence joins TRBV4-1 and TRBJ2-1, with D possibly being TRBD2 (5 bases). The CDR3 extends over 14 amino acids. Per the germline V gene, CDR1 is MGHRA and CDR2 is YSYEKL. The V gene lost 5 bases and the J gene lost 8 bases, with 16 bases spanning the gap. CDR3 protein: CASSTEAVWDEQFF. DNA for the CDR3: TGCGCCAGCAGCACTGAAGCGGTCTGGGATGAGCAGTTCTTC.

This clonotype was seen a few times. The chain carries TRBV2 and TRBJ2-1; tentative D call: TRBD2 (5 bases). From germline, CDR1 is SNHLY and CDR2 FYNNEI. The CDR3 sequence is 12 residues long. V was trimmed by 7 bases and J by 7 bases, leaving 11 bases between them. CDR3 region: CASIDYPNEQFF. The CDR3 DNA is TGTGCCAGCATTGACTACCCTAATGAGCAGTTCTTC.

This clonotype was counted only a few times. This chain joins TRBV6-1 and TRBJ2-4; D might be TRBD1 or TRBD2, each matching 7 bases. The CDR3 is made up of 15 amino acids. Germline CDR1 is MNHNS and CDR2 is SASEGT. Between the trimmed V and J ends, which lost 3 bases and 5 bases, there was a span of 14 bases. This CDR3 is CASSDYRGGENIQYF. CDR3 in DNA: TGTGCCAGCAGTGATTACAGGGGAGGGGAAAACATTCAGTACTTC.

This clonotype was detected a few times. The chain combines TRBV12-3 or TRBV12-4 with TRBJ2-7; D is unclear. V lost 5 bases to trimming and J lost 4 bases, with 6 bases between them. CDR3 size: 11 residues. Written as DNA, the CDR3 is TGTGCCAGCAGTGAAGAGTACGAGCAGTACTTC. Amino acid sequence: CASSEEYEQYF.

This chain joins TRBV4-1 and TRBJ2-4, with no clear D. V lost 4 bases and J 13 bases, leaving 20 bases between the germline ends. Germline CDR1 and CDR2: MGHRA and YSYEKL. CDR3 length: 14 residues. In DNA, the CDR3 is TGCGCCAGCAGCCCTCCGGAGACCCACTTAGAGCAGTACTTC. It yields the protein CASSPPETHLEQYF.

V and J are TRBV20-1 and TRBJ2-5; D is perhaps TRBD1 or TRBD2 (5 bases each). CDR3 length: 15 amino acids. Trimming pared 7 bases from V and 2 bases from J, leaving 20 bases between. CDR1 and CDR2 (germline): DFQATT, SNEGSKA (reference sequence). The CDR3 sequence is CSVSFAGTVQETQYF. CDR3 coding DNA: TGCAGTGTTAGCTTTGCCGGGACGGTACAAGAGACCCAGTACTTC.

The chain recombines TRBV5-1 with TRBJ2-5; weak D call: TRBD2 (6 bases). The V end was cut by 4 bases, the J end by 11 bases, with 21 bases between. Germline V gene lookup returns CDR1 SGHRS and CDR2 YFSETQ. CDR3 length: 14 residues. The CDR3 spells CASSLREGYNEQYF. For the CDR3, the DNA is TGCGCCAGCAGCCTGCGGGAAGGCTACAATGAGCAGTACTTC.

This clonotype has just one count. The rearrangement joins TRBV7-2 to TRBJ1-4, with D hard to call. The CDR3 runs to 14 residues. Trimming pared 6 bases from V and 5 bases from J, leaving 13 bases between. Germline values: CDR1 SGHTA, CDR2 FQGNSA. CDR3 region: CASSLGYWNEKLFF. The CDR3 DNA reads TGTGCCAGCAGTCTCGGGTATTGGAATGAAAAACTGTTTTTT.